This T cell receptor (beta chain) stems from a study of blood T cell repertoires in COVID-19. The method was immunoSEQ multiplex PCR; TCRdb's version includes in-frame clones alone and lacks a portion of them. The sample has some 510,000 clones; around 87% are singletons. The CDR3 has 15 residues. Germline V gene lookup returns CDR1 SGHAT and CDR2 FQNNGV. V was shortened by 2 bases and J by 7 bases, with 14 bases between the two germline ends. This clonotype was obtained from a woman between 40 and 50 years old who had recovered from COVID-19. Sequencing used PBMCs or T cells enriched from blood (not recorded which). The V call is TRBV11-2, the J call TRBJ1-4; no definite D call. This CDR3 reads CASSLRLLLSEKLFF. Written as DNA, the CDR3 is TGTGCCAGCAGCTTACGACTGTTGTTGAGTGAAAAACTGTTTTTT.